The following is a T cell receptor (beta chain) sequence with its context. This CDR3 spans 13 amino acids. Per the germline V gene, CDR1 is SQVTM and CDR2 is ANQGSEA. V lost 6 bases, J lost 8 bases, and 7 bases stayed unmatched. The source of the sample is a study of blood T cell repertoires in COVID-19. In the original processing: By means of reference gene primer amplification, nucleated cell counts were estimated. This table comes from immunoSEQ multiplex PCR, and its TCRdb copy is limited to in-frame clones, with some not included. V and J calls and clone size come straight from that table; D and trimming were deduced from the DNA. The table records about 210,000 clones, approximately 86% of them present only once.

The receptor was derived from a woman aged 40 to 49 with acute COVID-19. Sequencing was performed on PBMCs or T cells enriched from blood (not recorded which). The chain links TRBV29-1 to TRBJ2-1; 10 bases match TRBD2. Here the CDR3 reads CSVASGSSDEQFF. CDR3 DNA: TGCAGCGTAGCTAGCGGGAGTAGCGATGAGCAGTTCTTC.